This TCR beta chain was identified in a study of lymphopenia after photon versus proton radiotherapy. Some clones are missing from TCRdb's copy, which holds only in-frame ones; the method was immunoSEQ multiplex PCR. The sample comprises 7,100 or so clones, about 85% of which are singletons, and approximately 3% rests with the top ten. This clone was counted a single time. Its antigen is unidentified. Study-level findings and limits: Photon-treated patients lost naive T cells and TCR diversity; proton-treated stayed stable. After the lymphocyte nadir, photon-treated repertoires showed oligoclonal expansion, especially of CD8+ Temra cells. Authors raise, but do not show, better survival with proton therapy.

Deletions cut 5 bases from V and 3 bases from J, with 8 bases between. The CDR3 covers 13 residues. Germline CDR1 reads SGHVS; CDR2 reads FNYEAQ. V is TRBV7-6 and J is TRBJ2-1; no clear D gene. The clonotype comes from a woman aged 70-85 years with pancreatic cancer. Source: peripheral blood, taken from a patient treated with photon-based radiotherapy. CDR3 sequence: CASSPPGYNEQFF. As DNA, the CDR3 is TGTGCCAGCAGCCCCCCGGGCTACAATGAGCAGTTCTTC.